The 11 T cell receptor beta chains listed next were all sequenced from one sample in a study of response to subunit inactivated influenza vaccine. TCRdb reprocessed the RT-PCR reads with MiXCR, giving one entry per CDR3 protein. Of a few hundred thousand distinct CDR3 sequences in the sample, 12% to 15% are singletons; the top ten hold around 10%. This specimen was PBMCs from blood, taken 11 to 12 days after vaccination. Receptors were obtained from a man aged 50 to 59 who received an inactivated influenza vaccine.

This clonotype was found a few times. This sequence joins TRBV19 and TRBJ2-2; tentative D call: TRBD1 (6 bases). Germline V gene data show CDR1 as LNHDA and CDR2 as SQIVND (reference sequence). Trimming took off 7 bases at V and 1 base at J, with 19 bases between the two ends. The CDR3 consists of 17 residues. The CDR3 protein is CASTTPLGAGNTGELFF. The CDR3 DNA reads as TGTGCCAGTACCACCCCCCTGGGGGCAGGGAACACCGGGGAGCTGTTTTTT.

The sample holds a few counts of this clonotype. V and J are TRBV11-2 and TRBJ2-5, with 12 bases fitting TRBD2. Trimming removed 0 bases from V and 7 bases from J; junction bases left unmatched: 9. Germline values: CDR1 SGHAT, CDR2 FQNNGV. The CDR3 consists of 17 residues. The CDR3 loop reads CASSLDLAGGHFVTQYF. DNA of the CDR3: TGTGCCAGCAGCTTAGATCTAGCGGGGGGGCACTTTGTGACCCAGTACTTC.

This clonotype was recorded at least ten times. The J gene is TRBJ2-1, the V gene TRBV12-3 or TRBV12-4; TRBD1 matches 8 bases. The V segment lost 7 bases and the J segment 4 bases; nucleotides outside the gene matches: 12. The CDR3 runs to 16 residues. CDR3 amino acids: CASTLTGGLPYNEQFF. CDR3 DNA: TGTGCCAGCACTCTTACAGGGGGGCTGCCGTACAATGAGCAGTTCTTC.

The chain recombines TRBV7-6 with TRBJ2-5; perhaps D is TRBD1 or TRBD2 (5 bases each). The CDR3 has 16 amino acids. Germline V gives CDR1 SGHVS, CDR2 FNYEAQ. V gave up 4 bases and J gave up 4 bases, with 19 bases separating them. The DNA of the CDR3 is TGTGCCAGCAGCTCGCACTCGGGGCAAAGTGGAGAGACCCAGTACTTC. Protein sequence: CASSSHSGQSGETQYF.

This clonotype has only a few counts. The chain combines TRBV28 with TRBJ2-3; the D is unclear. V was shortened by 6 bases and J by 3 bases, with 7 bases between the two germline ends. CDR1 and CDR2 (germline): MDHEN, SYDVKM. The CDR3 contains 12 residues. The CDR3 coding sequence is TGTGCCAGCAGGGACCTTACAGATACGCAGTATTTT. The encoded protein is CASRDLTDTQYF.

This clonotype was counted only a few times. This chain uses TRBV5-1 with TRBJ2-3; a possible D gene is TRBD1 (5 bases). Germline values: CDR1 SGHRS, CDR2 YFSETQ. The CDR3 runs to 19 residues. Trimming took off 5 bases at V and 0 bases at J, with 25 bases between the two ends. The CDR3 DNA follows: TGCGCCAGCAGAATCCAGGGTGAGGTGGGATCAGCTAGCACAGATACGCAGTATTTT. This sequence encodes CASRIQGEVGSASTDTQYF.

This sequence joins TRBV6-2 or TRBV6-3 and TRBJ2-1; TRBD1 might be the D (6 bases). The ends were cut back, 6 bases at V and 8 bases at J, with 8 bases in the middle. The germline CDR1 and CDR2 sequences are MNHEY and SVGEGT. There are 11 residues in the CDR3. The CDR3 DNA sequence: TGTGCCAGCAGACAGGGCTATGAGCAGTTCTTC. It yields the protein CASRQGYEQFF.

The table lists this clonotype with a few counts. The CDR3 nucleotides are TGCGCCAGCAGCGAGAGCGGGGTAAACAACGAGCAGTACTTC. This encodes CASSESGVNNEQYF. V gene TRBV5-1 combines with J gene TRBJ2-7; the match to TRBD2 covers 7 bases. This CDR3 spans 14 amino acids. Germline CDR1 reads SGHRS; CDR2 reads YFSETQ. The ends lost 4 bases at V and 5 bases at J; junction bases unmatched: 9. Complete variable domain (other parts from reference TRBV5-1 and TRBJ2-7): KAGVTQTPRYLIKTRGQQVTLSCSPISGHRSVSWYQQTPGQGLQFLFEYFSETQRNKGNFPGRFSGRQFSNSRSEMNVSTLELGDSALYLCASSESGVNNEQYFGPGTRLTVT.

At least ten counts were recorded for this clonotype. The chain couples TRBV20-1 to TRBJ2-1; possibly TRBD1 or TRBD2 for D (5 bases each). Germline-derived CDR1 and CDR2 are DFQATT and SNEGSKA (reference sequence). V dropped 3 bases and J dropped 0 bases, with 9 bases sitting between them. CDR3 length: 14 residues. The CDR3 region has the DNA TGCAGTGCTAGCTGGGGGAACTCCTACAATGAGCAGTTCTTC. Translation: CSASWGNSYNEQFF.

This clonotype was found a few times. The chain is built from TRBV7-6 and TRBJ2-7; possibly TRBD1 or TRBD2 for D (5 bases each). Trimming removed 2 bases at V and 2 bases at J, with 16 bases between. In germline, CDR1 is SGHVS, CDR2 FNYEAQ. The CDR3 runs 16 residues. CDR3 amino acids: CASSLRVEGNPYEQYF. DNA for the CDR3: TGTGCCAGCAGCTTAAGGGTCGAGGGGAATCCCTACGAGCAGTACTTC.

This rearrangement joins TRBV7-2 to TRBJ2-3; 8 bases line up with TRBD2. The V and J ends lost 1 base and 0 bases, in that order; junction bases with no gene match: 3. Germline lookup yields CDR1 SGHTA and CDR2 FQGNSA. The CDR3 has 16 amino acids. As DNA, the CDR3 is TGTGCCAGCAGCTTAGGGCCTAGCGGGAGCACAGATACGCAGTATTTT. Protein sequence: CASSLGPSGSTDTQYF. The entire variable domain, with the rest obtained from reference TRBV7-2 and TRBJ2-3, is as follows: GAGVSQSPSNKVTEKGKDVELRCDPISGHTALYWYRQSLGQGLEFLIYFQGNSAPDKSGLPSDRFSAERTGGSVSTLTIQRTQQEDSAVYLCASSLGPSGSTDTQYFGPGTRLTVL.